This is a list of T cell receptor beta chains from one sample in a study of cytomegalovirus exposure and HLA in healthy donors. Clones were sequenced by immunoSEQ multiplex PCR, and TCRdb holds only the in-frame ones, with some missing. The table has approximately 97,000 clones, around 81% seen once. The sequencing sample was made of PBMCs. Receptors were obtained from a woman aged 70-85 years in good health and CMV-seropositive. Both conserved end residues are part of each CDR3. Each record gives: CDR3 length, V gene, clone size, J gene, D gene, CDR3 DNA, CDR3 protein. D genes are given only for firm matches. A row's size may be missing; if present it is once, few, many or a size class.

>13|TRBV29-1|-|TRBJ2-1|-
TGCAGCGTACCTTTTGACAGTTACAATGAGCAGTTCTTC
CSVPFDSYNEQFF
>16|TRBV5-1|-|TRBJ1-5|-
TGCGCCAGCAGCTTGGGACCACAGGGCGGAAATCAGCCCCAGCATTTT
CASSLGPQGGNQPQHF
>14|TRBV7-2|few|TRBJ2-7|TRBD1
TGTGCCAGCACGACGGGACAGGGCTCATACGAGCAGTACTTC
CASTTGQGSYEQYF
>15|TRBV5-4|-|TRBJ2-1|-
TGTGCCAGCAGCTTGGACAGGGGGGGAGTAAATGAGCAGTTCTTC
CASSLDRGGVNEQFF
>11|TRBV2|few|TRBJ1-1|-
TGTGCCAGCAGTAACGGGGCTGAAGCTTTCTTT
CASSNGAEAFF
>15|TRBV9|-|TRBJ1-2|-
TGTGCCAGCAGCGTAGGAGAGGGATTCAACTATGGCTACACCTTC
CASSVGEGFNYGYTF
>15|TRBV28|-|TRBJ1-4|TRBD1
TGTGCCAGCAGTCGGACCGGGACAGGGCTAGAAAAACTGTTTTTT
CASSRTGTGLEKLFF
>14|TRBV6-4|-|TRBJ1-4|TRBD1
TGTGCCAGCAGTCCGACAGGGGGAGGTGAAAAACTGTTTTTT
CASSPTGGGEKLFF
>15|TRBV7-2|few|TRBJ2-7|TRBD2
TGTGCCAGCAGCTTAAGTAGCGGGAGTGGCTACGAGCAGTACTTC
CASSLSSGSGYEQYF
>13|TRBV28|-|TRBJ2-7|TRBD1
TGTGCCAGCAGGAGGACAGGGGCCTACGGGCAGTACTTC
CASRRTGAYGQYF
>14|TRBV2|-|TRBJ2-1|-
TGTGCCAGCGGGGCCTCCAGGGGTGGGAATGAGCAGTTCTTC
CASGASRGGNEQFF
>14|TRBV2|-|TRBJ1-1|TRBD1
TGTGCCAGCAGCTACAGGGGATTGAACACTGAAGCTTTCTTT
CASSYRGLNTEAFF
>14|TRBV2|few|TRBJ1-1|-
TGTGCCAGCAGTGAAGATCGGGTGAACACTGAAGCTTTCTTT
CASSEDRVNTEAFF
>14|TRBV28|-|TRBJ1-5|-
TGTGCCAGCAGTTTATACCAGGGAGGGCAGCCCCAGCATTTT
CASSLYQGGQPQHF
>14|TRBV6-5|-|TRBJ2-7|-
TGTGCCGCAAGCAATGCTGGGACTCCGTACGAGCAGTACTTC
CAASNAGTPYEQYF
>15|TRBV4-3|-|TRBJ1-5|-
TGCGCCAGCAGCCAATCTATCCTTAGCAATCAGCCCCAGCATTTT
CASSQSILSNQPQHF
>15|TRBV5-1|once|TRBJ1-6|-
TGCGCCAGCAGCTCGGAGACCCAAGCGGCGTCACCCCTCCACTTT
CASSSETQAASPLHF
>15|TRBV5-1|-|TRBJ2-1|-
TGCGCCAGCACACCGCAAGGGGGATCCTACAATGAGCAGTTCTTC
CASTPQGGSYNEQFF
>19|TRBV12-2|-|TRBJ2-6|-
TGTGCAAGTCGCTTAGTGGGACAGGGCCTATACTCTGGGGCCAACGTCCTGACTTTC
CASRLVGQGLYSGANVLTF
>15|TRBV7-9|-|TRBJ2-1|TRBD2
TGTGCCAGCAGCTTAGATGGGACTAGCCTTAATGAGCAGTTCTTC
CASSLDGTSLNEQFF
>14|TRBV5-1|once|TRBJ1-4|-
TGCGCCAGCACCTATGGGGCAATGGGTGAAAAACTGTTTTTT
CASTYGAMGEKLFF
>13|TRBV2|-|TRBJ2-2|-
TGTGCCAGCACCCCGCGAACCGCCGGGGAGCTGTTTTTT
CASTPRTAGELFF
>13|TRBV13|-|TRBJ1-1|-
TGTGCCAGCAGCCGCCGGAGGAACACTGAAGCTTTCTTT
CASSRRRNTEAFF
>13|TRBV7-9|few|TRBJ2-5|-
TGTGCCAGCAGCTTAAATCCGGGGGAGACCCAGTACTTC
CASSLNPGETQYF
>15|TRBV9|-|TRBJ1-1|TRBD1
TGTGCCAGCAGCCCACAGACAGGGTTGAACACTGAAGCTTTCTTT
CASSPQTGLNTEAFF
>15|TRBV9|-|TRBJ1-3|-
TGTGCCAGCAGCGTAGATCAGTTCTCTGGAAACACCATATATTTT
CASSVDQFSGNTIYF
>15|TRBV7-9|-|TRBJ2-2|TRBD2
TGTTCCAGCAGCTTTTGGACTAGCGGAACCGGGGAGCTGTTTTTT
CSSSFWTSGTGELFF
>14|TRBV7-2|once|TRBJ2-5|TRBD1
TGTGCCAGCAGCTTACTGACAGGGCGAGAGACCCAGTACTTC
CASSLLTGRETQYF
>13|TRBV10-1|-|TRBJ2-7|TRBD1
TGCGCCATTCCCTGGGACAGAAGATACGAGCAGTACTTC
CAIPWDRRYEQYF
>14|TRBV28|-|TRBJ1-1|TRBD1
TGTGCCAGCAGTCCGGGACAGGGCGCCGGTGAAGCTTTCTTT
CASSPGQGAGEAFF
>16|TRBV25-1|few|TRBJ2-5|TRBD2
TGTGCCAGCAGTCGCACCGGGACTAGCGGACAAGCGACCCAGTACTTC
CASSRTGTSGQATQYF
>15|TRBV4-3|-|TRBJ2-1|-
TGCGCCAGCAGCCAGAGGGCAGGGGTAGACAATGAGCAGTTCTTC
CASSQRAGVDNEQFF
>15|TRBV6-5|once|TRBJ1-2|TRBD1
TGTGCCAGCAGTTATCGGGGACAGTGGAACTATGGCTACACCTTC
CASSYRGQWNYGYTF
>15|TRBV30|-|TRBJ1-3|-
TGTGCCTGGACGCCGGAGGAGAGCTCTGGAAACACCATATATTTT
CAWTPEESSGNTIYF